Sequencing of this T cell receptor beta chain was carried out in a study of Ad26.COV2.S vaccination and SARS-CoV-2 variants. Study overall: The COV1001 Ad26.COV2.S trial arm included the donor. Doses of Ad26.COV2.S were injected into muscle once or twice, 56 days apart. General observations from the study: Spike-specific TCR breadth was greater after Ad26.COV2.S than placebo.

This CDR3 contains 15 residues. V was clipped by 7 bases and J by 6 bases; unmatched bases: 11. The germline CDR1 and CDR2 sequences are SGHAT and FQNNGV. Treatment of the sample: some 20 received Ad26.COV2.S at low or high dose, single or two shots; roughly 5 received placebo; per-sample allocation not given. Sampling happened 63 days after the first vaccine or placebo injection. In the case of this clone: What it recognizes is unknown.

Assay used: immunoSEQ multiplex PCR; TCRdb lists only in-frame clones, some missing. The top ten hold under 4% of the sample, which has around 250,000 clones, about 90% seen once. The rearrangement uses TRBV11-2 and TRBJ2-3; 9 bases match TRBD2. The sample consisted of peripheral blood, taken in a trial of Ad26.COV2.S vaccine versus placebo. The receptor's source is a person aged 18-65 years who received the Ad26.COV2.S COVID-19 vaccine or a placebo. Here the CDR3 reads CASTEMGLAGDTQYF. Written as DNA, the CDR3 is TGTGCCAGCACGGAAATGGGACTAGCAGGGGATACGCAGTATTTT.